What follows is one T cell receptor (beta chain) and its context. Its antigen is not identified. The data stem from a study of OX40 agonist ivuxolimab in advanced cancers. Study summary: Three individuals attained partial responses, comprising one hepatocellular carcinoma case and two cutaneous melanoma cases. Findings and caveats of the study: CD8+ T cells were the subset that, on average, had more expanded clones than CD4+. CD4+ and CD8+ T cells in blood underwent clonal expansion by week 6 at 0.1 to 3.0 mg/kg.

Assay: immunoSEQ multiplex PCR; the TCRdb copy retains only in-frame clones and omits some. The table has 82,000 or so clones, around 85% seen once; the top ten hold more than 2%. The origin of this receptor is an adult with an advanced solid tumor such as melanoma, head and neck, liver or kidney cancer. This specimen consisted of CD4+ or CD8+ T cells sorted from blood, obtained in a trial of the OX40 agonist ivuxolimab.

Written as DNA, the CDR3 is TGTGCCAGCAGCTTCCTTAGCGGGGATGCCGGGGAGCTGTTTTTT. Its translation: CASSFLSGDAGELFF. The chain combines TRBV7-3 with TRBJ2-2; 8 bases align to TRBD2. V lost 3 bases and J lost 6; bases outside the gene matches: 6. This CDR3 contains 15 residues. The germline V gene encodes CDR1 SGHTA and CDR2 FQGTGA.